The 27 T cell receptor beta chains given below trace back to one sample, sequenced in a study of tumor and adjacent non-tumor tissue in lung cancer. The template was RNA from unsorted bulk tissue. The library came from three nested PCR rounds adapted from ARM-PCR protocols. TCRdb ran MiXCR on the multiplex PCR reads and lists one entry per CDR3 protein. In the table there are tens of thousands of distinct CDR3 sequences, around 64% of which are singletons. Sequencing was carried out using lung tumor tissue. The receptors shown here come from a man aged 55 to 70 with non-small cell lung cancer.

This clonotype was detected a few times. Possible read error: a much larger clone is one base away. The rearrangement joins TRBV5-5 to TRBJ2-5, with 9 positions matching TRBD2. Germline V lookup: CDR1 SGHKS, CDR2 YYEKEE (reference sequence). The CDR3 is 15 residues long. CDR3 sequence (DNA): TGTGCCAGCAGCTTAGTAGCGGGGGACCAAGAGACCCGGTACTTC. It yields the protein CASSLVAGDQETRYF.

Comment on this clonotype: A much more abundant neighbour one base away suggests this may be a read error. The chain recombines TRBV7-9 with TRBJ1-2; no definite D call. Per germline, CDR1 SEHNR and CDR2 FQNEAQ (reference sequence). Trimming removed 3 bases at V and 1 base at J, with 12 bases between. The CDR3 spans 15 residues. Written as DNA, the CDR3 is TGTGCCAGCAGCTTCTCATGGAAGGATAACTATGGCTACACCTTC. It encodes CASSFSWKDNYGYTF.

There are many counts of this clonotype. The chain links TRBV4-1 to TRBJ2-1, with TRBD2 matching over 13 bases. The CDR3 runs 17 residues. The V and J ends lost 5 bases and 6 bases, in that order; junction bases with no gene match: 10. Germline assignment: CDR1 MGHRA and CDR2 YSYEKL. The CDR3 coding sequence is TGCGCCAGCAGCTCCTTGAGTACTAGCGGGGGGGGCAATGAGCAGTTCTTC. Its translation: CASSSLSTSGGGNEQFF.

With regard to this clonotype: A read error may produce the germline difference seen at one junction end. V is TRBV4-2 and J is TRBJ2-3; 11 positions agree with TRBD2. The germline V gene has CDR1 LGHNA and CDR2 YNFKEQ. The CDR3 is 17 residues long. This CDR3 is CASSQDKGLAATGTQYF. The CDR3 nucleotides read TGTGCCAGCAGCCAAGATAAGGGACTAGCGGCAACAGGTACGCAGTATTTT.

At least ten counts were recorded for this clonotype. The gene calls are TRBV30 and TRBJ1-1; unclear D gene. The germline gives CDR1 GTSNPN, CDR2 SVGIG (reference sequence). This CDR3 region has 12 residues. Trimming removed 3 bases at V and 6 bases at J, with 11 bases between. The DNA of the CDR3 is TGTGCCTGGAGCTTTGGGATACCTGAAGCTTTCTTT. The encoded protein is CAWSFGIPEAFF.

Comment on this clonotype: An end of the junction differs from the germline gene, which may be a read error. The chain uses TRBV30 and TRBJ1-1; D is ambiguous. CDR3 length: 13 amino acids. In germline, CDR1 is GTSNPN, CDR2 SVGIG (reference sequence). CDR3 residues: CAWSVLQNTEVLF. The CDR3 region has the DNA TGTGCCTGGAGTGTACTTCAGAACACTGAAGTTCTCTTT.

The chain couples TRBV11-3 to TRBJ2-1, with a possible D match to TRBD1 (5 bases). CDR3 length: 15 residues. Germline V lookup: CDR1 SGHNT, CDR2 YENEEA. The CDR3, as DNA: TGTGTCAACTGCTTACGGCAGGGCTCCTACAATGAGCAGTTCTTC. Its protein is CVNCLRQGSYNEQFF.

A remark on this clonotype: The junction shows a germline mismatch at one end, possibly a read error. The rearrangement joins TRBV12-3 or TRBV12-4 to TRBJ2-5; TRBD1 might be the D (6 bases). The CDR3 runs 14 residues. CDR3 sequence (DNA): TGTGGCAGCAGTCCCGGACAGAGACAAGAGACCCAGTACTTC. It translates to CGSSPGQRQETQYF.

With respect to this clonotype: This may stem from a read error, because a much larger clone lies one nucleotide away. This sequence joins TRBV12-3 or TRBV12-4 and TRBJ1-1; no definite D call. The CDR3 has 14 residues. CDR3 loop: CASSSHTANTGAFF. In DNA form, the CDR3 reads TGTGCCAGCAGTTCTCACACAGCTAACACTGGAGCTTTCTTT.

Concerning this clonotype: Its ends do not fully match the called genes, so a read error is possible. The rearrangement uses TRBV4-2 and TRBJ1-4; D remains unclear. Germline V gene lookup returns CDR1 LGHNA and CDR2 YNFKEQ. This CDR3 contains 14 residues. The CDR3 protein is CASSQGGVEEKLFF. DNA of the CDR3: TGTGCTAGCAGCCAAGGTGGAGTAGAGGAAAAACTGTTTTTT.

This clonotype has just a few counts. This may be a read error, as it is one base from a much larger clone. The genes are TRBV4-3 and TRBJ2-2; either TRBD1 or TRBD2 may fit D (5 bases each). This CDR3 has 18 residues. The germline V gene encodes CDR1 LGHNA and CDR2 YSLEER. The CDR3 sequence is CASSQVLIWGMDTGELSF. The CDR3 nucleotides are TGCGCCAGCAGCCAAGTATTAATATGGGGGATGGACACCGGGGAGCTGTCTTTT.

Notes on this clonotype: Because the CDR3 is missing its conserved closing phenylalanine or tryptophan, this is likely a read error. J is TRBJ2-1 and V is TRBV6-1; 7 bases fit TRBD2. Germline V lookup: CDR1 MNHNS, CDR2 SASEGT. Trimming cost V 7 bases and J 3 bases; bases outside gene matches: 12. CDR3 length: 16 residues. CDR3 region: CASNRPLTGGYNEQFL. CDR3 nucleotide sequence: TGTGCCAGCAACCGACCTCTAACGGGGGGCTACAATGAGCAGTTCTTA.

Comments on this clonotype: An end of the junction differs from the germline gene, which may be a read error. The chain has TRBV4-1 and TRBJ2-2, with a weak D call TRBD1 (5 bases). The germline V gene has CDR1 MGHRA and CDR2 YSYEKL. CDR3 length: 16 amino acids. In nucleotides, the CDR3 is TGCTCCAGCAGCCAAGAATTCGGCAGGGCGGCCGAGGAGCTGTTTTTT. Its translation is CSSSQEFGRAAEELFF.

Comment on this clonotype: A much larger clone differs by one base, so this may be a read error. This sequence joins TRBV7-9 and TRBJ2-3; either TRBD1 or TRBD2 may supply D (5 bases each). Germline CDR1 and CDR2: SEHNR and FQNEAQ (reference sequence). CDR3 length: 13 residues. The V end lost 6 bases, the J end lost 6 bases, and 13 bases lay between the germline ends. The CDR3 DNA is TGTGCCAGCAGGGAGGACATAGGGGATACGCAGTATTTT. Its protein is CASREDIGDTQYF.

Concerning this clonotype: One end of the junction fails to match germline, which may point to a read error. This chain joins TRBV4-3 and TRBJ2-6, with D hard to call. CDR1 and CDR2 from the germline V gene are LGHNA and YSLEER. The CDR3 has 16 residues. Written as DNA, the CDR3 is TGCGCCAGCAGCCAAGATCCGTCCTCTGGTGCCAACGTCCTGGCTTTC. This translates into CASSQDPSSGANVLAF.

On this clonotype itself: Compared with germline, one end of the junction differs, possibly owing to a read error. This rearrangement joins TRBV4-1 to TRBJ2-7, with D unresolved. The CDR3 extends over 16 amino acids. Per germline, CDR1 MGHRA and CDR2 YSYEKL. CDR3: CASGQEVYSLSYDQYF. The CDR3, as DNA: TGCGCCAGCGGCCAAGAGGTATACAGTTTATCCTACGATCAGTACTTC.

Note on this clonotype: No conserved phenylalanine or tryptophan ends this CDR3, so it is likely a read error. This chain connects TRBV11-1 to TRBJ2-2; TRBD1 matches 7 bases. CDR1 and CDR2 from the germline V gene are SGHAT and FQDESV (reference sequence). The CDR3 contains 15 residues. The CDR3 protein is CVSSNRGENTGELFY. As DNA, the CDR3 is TGTGTCAGCAGCAACAGGGGAGAGAACACCGGGGAGCTGTTTTAT.

Comments on this clonotype: One end of the junction does not line up with germline, which may come from a read error. The gene calls are TRBV11-2 and TRBJ2-5; D gene ambiguous. The CDR3 contains 15 residues. Germline V gene sequence: CDR1 SGHAT, CDR2 FQNNGV. In nucleotides, the CDR3 is TGTCCCAGCAGCTTAGGAGTGTTGCTCCAAGAGACCCAGTACTTC. It codes for CPSSLGVLLQETQYF.

About this clonotype itself: A much larger clone is a single base away; this may be a read error. CDR3 nucleotides: TGCAGTGCTAGACTGGGATACGAGCAGTACTTC. Translated, it gives CSARLGYEQYF. The chain employs TRBV20-1 and TRBJ2-7; D unclear. The CDR3 has 11 amino acids. The germline V gene encodes CDR1 DFQATT and CDR2 SNEGSKA (reference sequence). Trimming left V 2 bases short and J 4 bases short, with 6 bases between.

A remark on this clonotype: This clone may be a read error of a much larger clone one base away. The chain joins TRBV28 to TRBJ2-7, with unresolved D. CDR1 MDHEN and CDR2 SYDVKM come from the germline V gene. This CDR3 contains 13 residues. CDR3 in amino acids: CTSSDTSSYEQYF. CDR3 nucleotide sequence: TGTACCAGCAGCGACACATCCTCCTACGAGCAGTACTTC.

Worth noting for this clonotype: A much more abundant neighbour one base away suggests this may be a read error. A read error is likely, as this CDR3 ends without the conserved phenylalanine or tryptophan. The chain links TRBV5-6 to TRBJ2-4; D ambiguous. V lost 1 base, J lost 0 bases, and 14 bases lay in between. CDR3 size: 17 residues. The germline V gene encodes CDR1 SGHDT and CDR2 YYEEEE. CDR3 coding DNA: TGTGCCAGCAGCTTGAATGTTCTACCCGGAGCCAAAAACATTCAGTACTTA. Amino acid sequence: CASSLNVLPGAKNIQYL.

This clonotype was seen repeatedly, ten times or more. The chain couples TRBV12-3 or TRBV12-4 to TRBJ2-2, with TRBD2 matching 10 bases. The CDR3 contains 15 residues. After removal of 5 bases from V and 4 bases from J, the junction contained 4 bases not matched to a gene. This chain's CDR3 is CASSPRTSGTGELFF. The CDR3, as DNA: TGTGCCAGCAGTCCGAGGACTAGCGGCACCGGGGAGCTGTTTTTT.

In regard to this clonotype: An end of the junction does not agree with germline; a read error may underlie this. The chain links TRBV7-8 to TRBJ2-1; the D is unclear. This CDR3 has 13 amino acids. Germline V gene data show CDR1 as SGHVS and CDR2 as FQNEAQ. As DNA, the CDR3 is TGTGCCAGCAGCTGCTCAGGCTACAATGAGGAGTTCTTC. As protein: CASSCSGYNEEFF.

This clonotype has a single count. The V and J genes are TRBV7-9 and TRBJ2-6; D is perhaps TRBD1 or TRBD2 (5 bases each). The CDR3 is 17 residues long. V lost 9 bases and J 0 bases, leaving 18 bases between the germline ends. Germline V lookup: CDR1 SEHNR, CDR2 FQNEAQ (reference sequence). This chain's CDR3 is CASSPPMGVSGANVLTF. In DNA form, the CDR3 reads TGTGCCAGTAGCCCCCCGATGGGGGTCTCTGGGGCCAACGTCCTGACTTTC. Variable domain in full (rest from reference TRBV7-9 and TRBJ2-6): DTGVSQNPRHKITKRGQNVTFRCDPISEHNRLYWYRQTLGQGPEFLTYFQNEAQLEKSRLLSDRFSAERPKGSFSTLEIQRTEQGDSAMYLCASSPPMGVSGANVLTFGAGSRLTVL.

Worth noting for this clonotype: This may come from a read error, since a much larger clone is one base off. This sequence joins TRBV7-8 and TRBJ2-2, with D perhaps TRBD2 (5 bases). CDR3 length: 13 amino acids. The germline V gene has CDR1 SGHVS and CDR2 FQNEAQ. CDR3 bases: TGTGCCAGCAGAATCTTGGAAACCGGGGAGCTGTTGTTT. Protein product: CASRILETGELLF.

With regard to this clonotype: Germline is not matched at one junction end, which may reflect a read error. This sequence joins TRBV29-1 and TRBJ2-2; 9 nucleotides match TRBD2. CDR3 length equals 14 residues. Per the germline V gene, CDR1 is SQVTM and CDR2 is ANQGSEA. DNA for the CDR3: TGCAGCGTTGTTATTAGCGGGGGCGGCGGGGAACTGTTTTTT. It yields the protein CSVVISGGGGELFF.

Points on this clonotype: A much larger clone differs by one base, so this may be a read error. The J gene is TRBJ2-5, the V gene TRBV28, with TRBD2 identical over 8 bases. The DNA matches TRBJ2-7 better at its end, which makes the J call doubtful. This CDR3 spans 17 amino acids. Germline V gene data show CDR1 as MDHEN and CDR2 as SYDVKM. CDR3 loop: CATTECGSGKPSYEQYF. In nucleotides, the CDR3 is TGTGCCACCACCGAGTGTGGTAGCGGGAAACCCTCCTACGAGCAGTACTTC.